Below, 32 T cell receptor beta chains from the same sample are listed, as sequenced in a study of cytomegalovirus exposure and HLA in healthy donors. PCR involved 60 Vbeta and 13 Jbeta primers. Some clones are missing from TCRdb's copy, which holds only in-frame ones; the method was immunoSEQ multiplex PCR. Here the sample spans roughly 200,000 clones, roughly 85% being singletons. Source material: PBMCs. All receptors derive from a woman aged 50 to 65 in good health and CMV-seronegative.

This chain uses TRBV6-5 with TRBJ2-2; perhaps TRBD1 as D (6 bases). V was cut by 6 bases and J by 1 base, with 12 bases left in between. This CDR3 contains 15 residues. Germline V gene data show CDR1 as MNHEY and CDR2 as SVGAGI. CDR3 loop: CASREPGQNTGELFF. The CDR3 nucleotides are TGTGCCAGCAGAGAGCCGGGACAGAACACCGGGGAGCTGTTTTTT.

The chain is built from TRBV2 and TRBJ1-2, with 7 bases that match TRBD1. There are 13 residues in the CDR3. CDR1 is SNHLY, CDR2 FYNNEI, per germline. V lost 9 bases and J lost 4; bases outside the gene matches: 8. The CDR3 bases are TGTGCCAGACCTACAGGGGCCGGCTATGGCTACACCTTC. It codes for CARPTGAGYGYTF.

The rearrangement joins TRBV5-1 to TRBJ2-7; D not certain. Germline CDR1 and CDR2: SGHRS and YFSETQ. The CDR3 totals 16 residues. V dropped 0 bases and J dropped 3 bases, with 16 bases sitting between them. The CDR3 spells CASSLGGGGTYYEQYF. CDR3 in DNA: TGCGCCAGCAGCTTGGGAGGCGGTGGCACTTACTACGAGCAGTACTTC.

V usage is TRBV5-1 and J usage is TRBJ1-1, with TRBD1 identical over 8 bases. Per the germline V gene, CDR1 is SGHRS and CDR2 is YFSETQ. J gave up 1 base and V 4 bases, and 6 bases lay outside the gene matches. The CDR3 has 15 amino acids. This CDR3 is CASSTIQGENTEAFF. The DNA of the CDR3 is TGCGCCAGCAGCACTATACAGGGGGAGAACACTGAAGCTTTCTTT.

The V gene is TRBV7-7, the J gene TRBJ2-2, with D possibly matching TRBD1 (6 bases). The CDR3 consists of 17 residues. Germline V gene lookup returns CDR1 SSHAT and CDR2 FNYEAQ (reference sequence). V shed 5 bases and J shed 0 bases, with 16 bases lying between them. The CDR3 DNA reads as TGTGCCAGCAGCCTATCGGGACACACTACGAACACCGGGGAGCTGTTTTTT. Its translation: CASSLSGHTTNTGELFF.

Here the CDR3 reads CSVELRSHTSYGYTF. DNA of the CDR3: TGCAGCGTGGAGCTACGGAGTCACACAAGCTATGGCTACACCTTC. This chain links TRBV29-1 with TRBJ1-2; D gene ambiguous. With 6 bases removed from V and 4 bases from J, the gap between germline ends came to 21 bases. CDR1 and CDR2 from the germline V gene are SQVTM and ANQGSEA. This CDR3 is 15 amino acids long.

The chain employs TRBV5-1 and TRBJ2-3; TRBD2 might be the D (6 bases). The V and J ends lost 4 bases and 0 bases respectively, with 9 bases between them. The germline V gene has CDR1 SGHRS and CDR2 YFSETQ. The CDR3 length is 14 residues. The CDR3 spells CASSQEGSTDTQYF. The CDR3 region has the DNA TGCGCCAGCAGCCAGGAGGGTAGCACAGATACGCAGTATTTT.

The rearrangement links TRBV19 to TRBJ1-1, with D unresolved. This CDR3 has 14 residues. V lost 6 bases and J lost 1, with 12 bases in between. Germline V gene sequence: CDR1 LNHDA, CDR2 SQIVND (reference sequence). CDR3 DNA sequence: TGTGCCAGTAGGACACCGGGAGAGAACACTGAAGCTTTCTTT. Its translation: CASRTPGENTEAFF.

This clone was seen just once. This chain connects TRBV5-1 to TRBJ2-7; TRBD2 matches 14 bases. The CDR3 spans 17 residues. V gave up 0 bases and J gave up 2 bases; unmatched junction bases: 4. Germline V CDR1 and CDR2: SGHRS, YFSETQ. The CDR3 region has the DNA TGCGCCAGCAGCTTGGGACTAGCGGGAGGGGGTGCCTACGAGCAGTACTTC. Residues: CASSLGLAGGGAYEQYF.

CDR3 protein: CASEFGGGPLYEQYF. CDR3 sequence (DNA): TGTGCCAGCGAGTTCGGCGGGGGGCCTCTCTACGAGCAGTACTTC. The V gene is TRBV28, the J gene TRBJ2-7, with TRBD2 matching over 8 bases. The CDR3 consists of 15 residues. Trimming cost V 8 bases and J 3 bases; bases outside gene matches: 12. Germline values: CDR1 MDHEN, CDR2 SYDVKM.

The chain recombines TRBV7-9 with TRBJ1-1, with D perhaps matching TRBD1 (6 bases). V lost 5 bases to trimming and J lost 0 bases, with 13 bases between them. The CDR3 is 15 amino acids. Germline V lookup: CDR1 SEHNR, CDR2 FQNEAQ (reference sequence). In DNA form, the CDR3 reads TGTGCCAGCAGCACCTCCGGGACATTGAACACTGAAGCTTTCTTT. Its translation: CASSTSGTLNTEAFF.

This chain's CDR3 is CASSLYSYEQYF. CDR3 sequence (DNA): TGTGCCAGCAGCTTGTACAGCTACGAGCAGTACTTC. This chain links TRBV7-2 with TRBJ2-7, with D uncertain. CDR1 and CDR2 from the germline V gene are SGHTA and FQGNSA. Trimming took off 3 bases at V and 3 bases at J, with 6 bases between the two ends. This CDR3 has 12 amino acids.

The genes are TRBV7-9 and TRBJ1-5; 9 bases align to TRBD1. V lost 7 bases and J lost 5; bases outside the gene matches: 6. The CDR3 length is 14 residues. From germline, CDR1 is SEHNR and CDR2 FQNEAQ (reference sequence). The CDR3 nucleotides read TGTGCCAGCACCTTGGGACAGGGTGATCAGCCCCAGCATTTT. It yields the protein CASTLGQGDQPQHF.

The rearrangement joins TRBV28 to TRBJ2-7; 8 bases agree with TRBD2. CDR1 and CDR2 (germline): MDHEN, SYDVKM. CDR3 length: 15 residues. V lost 3 bases, J lost 4 bases, and 8 bases stayed unmatched. CDR3 sequence: CASSFSGIFSYEQYF. The CDR3 DNA follows: TGTGCCAGCAGTTTTAGCGGGATTTTTTCTTACGAGCAGTACTTC.

The rearrangement joins TRBV7-9 to TRBJ1-4; tentative D call: TRBD1 (5 bases). The CDR3 totals 13 residues. Trimming shortened V by 0 bases and J by 8 bases, and 7 bases separated the two germline ends. Germline assignment: CDR1 SEHNR and CDR2 FQNEAQ (reference sequence). The DNA for the CDR3 is TGTGCCAGCAGCTTAGCGGGGGGAGAAAAACTGTTTTTT. Its translation is CASSLAGGEKLFF.

This chain joins TRBV30 and TRBJ1-5, with 7 bases aligning to TRBD1. Germline assignment: CDR1 GTSNPN and CDR2 SVGIG (reference sequence). The CDR3 sequence is 14 residues long. J was trimmed by 3 bases and V by 0 bases; bases with no gene match: 2. This chain's CDR3 is CAWSVGTANQPQHF. The DNA for the CDR3 is TGTGCCTGGAGTGTGGGGACAGCCAATCAGCCCCAGCATTTT.

This clone was seen once. CDR3 DNA: TGTGCCAGCAGCCGGGGGGGCAGGCTGAACACTGAAGCTTTCTTT. Translating it yields CASSRGGRLNTEAFF. The V call is TRBV5-6, the J call TRBJ1-1; maybe TRBD1 (6 bases). From germline, CDR1 is SGHDT and CDR2 YYEEEE. The V end lost 4 bases, the J end lost 0 bases, and 13 bases lay between the germline ends. This CDR3 has 15 residues.

This chain links TRBV28 with TRBJ1-4; D is undetermined. There are 14 residues in the CDR3. Germline CDR1 reads MDHEN; CDR2 reads SYDVKM. Trimming pared 6 bases from V and 8 bases from J, leaving 16 bases between. The CDR3 DNA is TGTGCCAGCAGAGTAGGAGGGAGTTACGAAAAACTGTTTTTT. This gives the protein CASRVGGSYEKLFF.

The chain couples TRBV6-6 to TRBJ1-1; 7 bases are shared with TRBD1. Germline CDR1 is MNHNY and CDR2 is SVGAGI (reference sequence). This CDR3 is 14 amino acids long. With 6 bases clipped from V and 0 bases from J, the junction kept 4 bases outside the gene matches. This CDR3 reads CASSLQGLNTEAFF. The DNA for the CDR3 is TGTGCCAGCAGCTTACAGGGGCTGAACACTGAAGCTTTCTTT.

V usage is TRBV7-8 and J usage is TRBJ1-2; 9 bases are a match to TRBD1. J gave up 6 bases and V 1 base, and 6 bases lay outside the gene matches. Per germline, CDR1 SGHVS and CDR2 FQNEAQ. The CDR3 spans 15 residues. The CDR3 DNA is TGTGCCAGCAGCTTAGTTCGGACAGGGGTCCATGGCTACACCTTC. This gives the protein CASSLVRTGVHGYTF.

The rearrangement joins TRBV7-2 to TRBJ2-2; the D gene is possibly TRBD1 (6 bases). The CDR3 covers 16 residues. Germline V gene data show CDR1 as SGHTA and CDR2 as FQGNSA. V lost 5 bases and J lost 7, with 20 bases in between. CDR3: CASSLPPGTQNGELFF. As DNA, the CDR3 is TGTGCCAGCAGCCTCCCTCCAGGGACACAAAACGGGGAGCTGTTTTTT.

This chain connects TRBV9 to TRBJ2-1, with a tentative D call TRBD1 (5 bases). CDR3 length equals 15 residues. The germline CDR1 and CDR2 sequences are SGDLS and YYNGEE. Trimming removed 3 bases at V and 7 bases at J, with 17 bases between. The CDR3 nucleotides read TGTGCCAGCAGCGCCTCTGTAGGGGCGCGGAATGAGCAGTTCTTC. It codes for CASSASVGARNEQFF.

CDR3 sequence (DNA): TGCAGCGACACGACAGGGTGGAACTATGGCTACACCTTC. It translates to CSDTTGWNYGYTF. This rearrangement joins TRBV29-1 to TRBJ1-2, with 7 bases fitting TRBD1. CDR1 and CDR2 (germline): SQVTM, ANQGSEA. V lost 7 bases, J lost 2 bases, and 7 bases stayed unmatched. CDR3 length: 13 residues.

The rearrangement joins TRBV18 to TRBJ2-1, with 11 bases fitting TRBD2. The V and J ends lost 3 bases and 7 bases, in that order; junction bases with no gene match: 11. The germline gives CDR1 KGHSH, CDR2 LQKENI. The CDR3 spans 17 residues. The CDR3 nucleotides read TGTGCCAGCTCACCCCCGGGACTAGCGGCTCCGGGGAATGAGCAGTTCTTC. This gives the protein CASSPPGLAAPGNEQFF.

The chain carries TRBV7-8 and TRBJ1-2; no clear D. V dropped 8 bases and J dropped 6 bases, with 22 bases sitting between them. The germline V gene has CDR1 SGHVS and CDR2 FQNEAQ. The CDR3 spans 15 residues. CDR3 in DNA: TGTGCCAGCCGTCAATCCGGGATGGATCGGCATGGCTACACCTTC. This codes for CASRQSGMDRHGYTF.

V usage is TRBV6-6 and J usage is TRBJ2-2; 7 positions match TRBD1. CDR3 length: 15 amino acids. Germline V gene sequence: CDR1 MNHNY, CDR2 SVGAGI (reference sequence). V was pared by 0 bases and J by 4 bases, with 2 bases of the junction left unmatched. The CDR3 region has the DNA TGTGCCAGCAGTTACTCGGGACAGACCACCGGGGAGCTGTTTTTT. Its translation is CASSYSGQTTGELFF.

The chain uses TRBV29-1 and TRBJ2-1, with 8 bases fitting TRBD2. The trim removed 1 base at V and 2 bases at J, leaving 10 bases unmatched. The CDR3 is made up of 17 amino acids. Germline V gives CDR1 SQVTM, CDR2 ANQGSEA. The CDR3 reads CSVEGRLAPSPYNEQFF. CDR3 DNA: TGCAGCGTTGAAGGTCGACTAGCGCCGAGCCCCTACAATGAGCAGTTCTTC.

The chain uses TRBV7-9 and TRBJ2-1; 12 bases fit TRBD2. The J segment lost 7 bases and the V segment lost 1 base, leaving 5 bases of the junction unmatched. Germline lookup yields CDR1 SEHNR and CDR2 FQNEAQ (reference sequence). The CDR3 is 16 residues long. The CDR3 DNA is TGTGCCAGCAGCTTAGGACTAGCGGGAGCGGGTAATGAGCAGTTCTTC. This sequence encodes CASSLGLAGAGNEQFF.

This chain uses TRBV27 with TRBJ1-2; TRBD1 is a possible D gene (5 bases). Deletions cut 6 bases from V and 5 bases from J, with 16 bases between. The CDR3 runs to 14 residues. Germline assignment: CDR1 MNHEY and CDR2 SMNVEV (reference sequence). The CDR3 DNA reads as TGTGCCAGCAGATTAGCGGGGACCAGGTATGGCTACACCTTC. Its protein is CASRLAGTRYGYTF.

V gene TRBV15 combines with J gene TRBJ2-7; a possible D gene is TRBD1 (5 bases). Per germline, CDR1 LNHNV and CDR2 YYDKDF (reference sequence). The CDR3 is 13 amino acids. V lost 3 bases, J lost 6 bases, and 12 bases lay in between. The CDR3 coding sequence is TGTGCCACCAGCAGCAGGGTGAACTTCGAGCAGTACTTC. Encoded protein: CATSSRVNFEQYF.

The chain joins TRBV30 to TRBJ2-7; 8 bases line up with TRBD1. This CDR3 is 14 amino acids long. CDR1 GTSNPN and CDR2 SVGIG come from the germline V gene (reference sequence). With V trimmed by 2 bases and J by 6 bases, 9 bases remained unmatched. The CDR3 region is CAWSSGTGVGEQYF. The CDR3 region has the DNA TGTGCCTGGAGTTCTGGGACAGGCGTGGGCGAGCAGTACTTC.

The chain is built from TRBV7-2 and TRBJ1-2; 7 bases agree with TRBD1. CDR1 is SGHTA, CDR2 FQGNSA, per germline. J gave up 2 bases and V 4 bases, and 4 bases lay outside the gene matches. This CDR3 has 14 amino acids. The CDR3 loop is CASSSETGNYGYTF. For the CDR3, the DNA is TGTGCCAGCAGCTCCGAGACAGGGAACTATGGCTACACCTTC.